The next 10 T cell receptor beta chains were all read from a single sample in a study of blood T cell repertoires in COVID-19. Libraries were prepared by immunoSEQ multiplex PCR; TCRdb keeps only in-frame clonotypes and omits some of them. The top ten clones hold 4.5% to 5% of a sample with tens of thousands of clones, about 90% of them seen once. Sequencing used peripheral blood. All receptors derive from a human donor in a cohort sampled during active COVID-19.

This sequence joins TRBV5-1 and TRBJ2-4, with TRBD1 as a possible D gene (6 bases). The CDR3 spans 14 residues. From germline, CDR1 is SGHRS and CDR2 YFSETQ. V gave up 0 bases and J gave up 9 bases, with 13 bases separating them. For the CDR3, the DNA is TGCGCCAGCAGCTTGGAGGCAGAACAGGGCATTCAGTACTTC. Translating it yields CASSLEAEQGIQYF.

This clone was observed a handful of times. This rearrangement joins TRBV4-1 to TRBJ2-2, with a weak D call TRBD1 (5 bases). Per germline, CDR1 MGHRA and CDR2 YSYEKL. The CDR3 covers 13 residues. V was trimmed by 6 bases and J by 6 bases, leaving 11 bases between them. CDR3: CASSEVGPGELFF. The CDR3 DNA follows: TGCGCCAGCAGTGAGGTGGGGCCCGGGGAGCTGTTTTTT.

In nucleotides, the CDR3 is TGTGCCAGCAGCTTACGACACACGAACACCGGGGAGCTGTTTTTT. Translating gives CASSLRHTNTGELFF. The chain links TRBV7-8 to TRBJ2-2; D call uncertain. Germline assignment: CDR1 SGHVS and CDR2 FQNEAQ. V lost 2 bases and J 0 bases, leaving 7 bases between the germline ends. This CDR3 is built from 15 residues.

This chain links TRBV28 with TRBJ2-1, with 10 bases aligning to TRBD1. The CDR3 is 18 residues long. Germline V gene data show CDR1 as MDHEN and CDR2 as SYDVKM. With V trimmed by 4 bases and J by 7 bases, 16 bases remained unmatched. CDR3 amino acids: CASSSPSDRGRFVNEQFF. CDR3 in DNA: TGTGCCAGCAGTTCACCCAGTGACAGGGGGCGATTTGTGAATGAGCAGTTCTTC.

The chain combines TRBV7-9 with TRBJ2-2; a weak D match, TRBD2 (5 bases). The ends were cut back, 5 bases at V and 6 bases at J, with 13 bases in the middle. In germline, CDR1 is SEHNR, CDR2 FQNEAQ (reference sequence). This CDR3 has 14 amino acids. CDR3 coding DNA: TGTGCCAGCAGCCGAACCCCGGGGTCCGGGGAGCTGTTTTTT. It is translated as CASSRTPGSGELFF. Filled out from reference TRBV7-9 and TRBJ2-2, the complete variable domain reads DTGVSQNPRHKITKRGQNVTFRCDPISEHNRLYWYRQTLGQGPEFLTYFQNEAQLEKSRLLSDRFSAERPKGSFSTLEIQRTEQGDSAMYLCASSRTPGSGELFFGEGSRLTVL.

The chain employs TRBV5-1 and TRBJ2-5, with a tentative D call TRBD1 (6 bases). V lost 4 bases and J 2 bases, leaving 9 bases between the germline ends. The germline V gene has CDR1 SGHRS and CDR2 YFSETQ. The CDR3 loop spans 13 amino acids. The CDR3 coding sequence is TGCGCCAGCAGCGGCACAGGGCAAGAGACCCAGTACTTC. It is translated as CASSGTGQETQYF.

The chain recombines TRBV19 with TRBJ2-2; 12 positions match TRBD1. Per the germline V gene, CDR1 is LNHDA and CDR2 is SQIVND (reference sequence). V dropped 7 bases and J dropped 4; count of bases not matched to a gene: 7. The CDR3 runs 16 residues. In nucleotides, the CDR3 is TGTGCCAGTAAGGGACAGGGGGCGCTCGGCACCGGGGAGCTGTTTTTT. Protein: CASKGQGALGTGELFF. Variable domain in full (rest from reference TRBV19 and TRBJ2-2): DGGITQSPKYLFRKEGQNVTLSCEQNLNHDAMYWYRQDPGQGLRLIYYSQIVNDFQKGDIAEGYSVSREKKESFPLTVTSAQKNPTAFYLCASKGQGALGTGELFFGEGSRLTVL.

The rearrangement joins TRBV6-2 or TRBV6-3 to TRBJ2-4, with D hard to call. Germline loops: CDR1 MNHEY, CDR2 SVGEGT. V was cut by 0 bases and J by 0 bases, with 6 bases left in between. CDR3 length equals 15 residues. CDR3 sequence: CASSYSAIAKNIQYF. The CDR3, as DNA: TGTGCCAGCAGTTACTCTGCTATAGCCAAAAACATTCAGTACTTC.

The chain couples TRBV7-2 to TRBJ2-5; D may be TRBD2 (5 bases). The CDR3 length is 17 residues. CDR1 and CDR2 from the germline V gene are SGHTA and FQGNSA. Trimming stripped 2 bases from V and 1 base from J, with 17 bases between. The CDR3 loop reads CASSLIPGGGVQETQYF. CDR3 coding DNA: TGTGCCAGCAGCTTAATACCCGGCGGAGGAGTCCAAGAGACCCAGTACTTC.

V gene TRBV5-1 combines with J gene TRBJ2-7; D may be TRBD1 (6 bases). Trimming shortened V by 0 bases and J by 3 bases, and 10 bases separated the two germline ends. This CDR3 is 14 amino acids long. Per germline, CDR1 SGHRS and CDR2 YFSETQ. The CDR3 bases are TGCGCCAGCAGCTTGGTTGCAGGGGTCTACGAGCAGTACTTC. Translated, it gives CASSLVAGVYEQYF.